The clone carrying this T cell receptor beta chain rates as medium-sized. The germline CDR1 and CDR2 sequences are MNHNS and SASEGT. This CDR3 is built from 14 residues. The V gene end was trimmed by 3 bases and the J gene end by 6 bases; junction bases not matched to a gene: 5. The data were taken from a study of technical replicates of blood from several donors. Using immunoSEQ multiplex PCR, the repertoire was profiled, and TCRdb retains in-frame clones only, with some absent. The sample shows about 62,000 clones, roughly 90% of them seen only once. The source of this sequence is a human donor in good health. Some clones in this sample may be carry-over from other donors' samples. V gene TRBV6-1 combines with J gene TRBJ2-1, with 7 positions matching TRBD1. Sequenced material: PBMCs. Written as DNA, the CDR3 is TGTGCCAGCAGTGACGGGACAGAAATCAATGAGCAGTTCTTC. Translating gives CASSDGTEINEQFF.